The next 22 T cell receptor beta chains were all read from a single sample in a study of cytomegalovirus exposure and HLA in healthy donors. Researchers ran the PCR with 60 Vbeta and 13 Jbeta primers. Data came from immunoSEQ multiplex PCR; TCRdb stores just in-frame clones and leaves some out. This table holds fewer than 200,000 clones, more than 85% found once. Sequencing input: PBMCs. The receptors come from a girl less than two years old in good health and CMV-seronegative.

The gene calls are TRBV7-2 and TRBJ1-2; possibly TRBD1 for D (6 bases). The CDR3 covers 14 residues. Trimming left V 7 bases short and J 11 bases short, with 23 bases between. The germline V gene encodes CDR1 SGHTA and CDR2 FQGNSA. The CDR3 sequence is CASKISGRGIRYTF. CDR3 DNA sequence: TGTGCCAGCAAAATCTCGGGAAGGGGGATTCGGTACACCTTC.

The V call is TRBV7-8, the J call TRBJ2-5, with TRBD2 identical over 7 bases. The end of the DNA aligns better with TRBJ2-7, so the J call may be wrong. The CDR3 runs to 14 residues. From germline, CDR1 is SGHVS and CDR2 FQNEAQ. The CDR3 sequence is CATTLGTTYYEQYF. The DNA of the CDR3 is TGTGCCACCACCCTCGGGACTACATACTACGAGCAGTACTTC.

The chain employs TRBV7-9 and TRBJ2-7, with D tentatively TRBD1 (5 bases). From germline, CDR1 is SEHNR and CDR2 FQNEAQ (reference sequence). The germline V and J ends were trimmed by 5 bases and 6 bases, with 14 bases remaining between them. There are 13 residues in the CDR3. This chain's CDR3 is CASSQTRETEQYF. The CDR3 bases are TGTGCCAGCAGCCAAACCAGGGAAACCGAGCAGTACTTC.

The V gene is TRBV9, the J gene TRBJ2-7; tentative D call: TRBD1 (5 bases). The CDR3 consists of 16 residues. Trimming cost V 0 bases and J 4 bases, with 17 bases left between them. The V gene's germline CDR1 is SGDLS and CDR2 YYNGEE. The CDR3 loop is CASSVVPRTMKYEQYF. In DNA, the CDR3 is TGTGCCAGCAGCGTAGTCCCCCGGACAATGAAGTACGAGCAGTACTTC. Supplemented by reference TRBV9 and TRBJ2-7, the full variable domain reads DSGVTQTPKHLITATGQRVTLRCSPRSGDLSVYWYQQSLDQGLQFLIQYYNGEERAKGNILERFSAQQFPDLHSELNLSSLELGDSALYFCASSVVPRTMKYEQYFGPGTRLTVT.

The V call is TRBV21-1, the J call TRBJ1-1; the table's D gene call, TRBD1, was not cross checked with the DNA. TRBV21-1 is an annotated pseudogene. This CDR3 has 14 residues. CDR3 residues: CASSNKTGDTEAFF. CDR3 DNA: TGTGCCAGCAGCAATAAGACAGGGGACACTGAAGCTTTCTTT.

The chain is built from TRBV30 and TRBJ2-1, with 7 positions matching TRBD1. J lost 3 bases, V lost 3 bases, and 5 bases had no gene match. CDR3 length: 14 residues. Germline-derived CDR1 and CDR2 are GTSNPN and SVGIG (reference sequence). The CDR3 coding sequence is TGTGCCTGGAGAGGGGACAGCCACTACAATGAGCAGTTCTTC. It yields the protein CAWRGDSHYNEQFF. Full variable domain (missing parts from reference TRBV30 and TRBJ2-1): SQTIHQWPATLVQPVGSPLSLECTVEGTSNPNLYWYRQAAGRGLQLLFYSVGIGQISSEVPQNLSASRPQDRQFILSSKKLLLSDSGFYLCAWRGDSHYNEQFFGPGTRLTVL.

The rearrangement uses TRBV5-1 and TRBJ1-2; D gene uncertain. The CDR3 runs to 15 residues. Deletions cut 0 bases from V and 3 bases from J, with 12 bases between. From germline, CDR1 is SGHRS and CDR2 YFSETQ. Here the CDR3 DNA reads TGCGCCAGCAGCTTGGGGCAGGTGGGAGACTATGGCTACACCTTC. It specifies CASSLGQVGDYGYTF. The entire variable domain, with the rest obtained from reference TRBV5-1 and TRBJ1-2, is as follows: KAGVTQTPRYLIKTRGQQVTLSCSPISGHRSVSWYQQTPGQGLQFLFEYFSETQRNKGNFPGRFSGRQFSNSRSEMNVSTLELGDSALYLCASSLGQVGDYGYTFGSGTRLTVV.

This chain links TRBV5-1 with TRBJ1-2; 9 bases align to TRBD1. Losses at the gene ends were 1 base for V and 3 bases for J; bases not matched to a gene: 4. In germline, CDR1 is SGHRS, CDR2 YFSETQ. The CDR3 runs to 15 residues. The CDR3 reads CASSLTGGVDYGYTF. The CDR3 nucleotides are TGCGCCAGCAGCTTGACAGGGGGCGTCGACTATGGCTACACCTTC.

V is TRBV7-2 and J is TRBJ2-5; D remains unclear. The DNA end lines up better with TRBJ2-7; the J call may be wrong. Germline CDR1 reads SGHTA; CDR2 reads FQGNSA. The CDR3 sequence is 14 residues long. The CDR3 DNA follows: TGTGCCAGCAGCTTAACCCCAGGCACCTACGAGCAGTACTTC. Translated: CASSLTPGTYEQYF.

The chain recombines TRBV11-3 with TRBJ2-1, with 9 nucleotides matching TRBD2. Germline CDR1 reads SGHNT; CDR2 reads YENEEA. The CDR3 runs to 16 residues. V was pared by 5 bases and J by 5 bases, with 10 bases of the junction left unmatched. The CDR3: CASSTGSGRPDNEQFF. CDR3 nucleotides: TGTGCCAGCAGCACCGGGAGCGGGAGGCCCGACAATGAGCAGTTCTTC.

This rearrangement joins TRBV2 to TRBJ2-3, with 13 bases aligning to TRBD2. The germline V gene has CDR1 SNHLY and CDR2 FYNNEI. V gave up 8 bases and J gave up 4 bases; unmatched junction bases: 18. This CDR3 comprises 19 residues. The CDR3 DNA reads TGTGCCAGCCAAAGACCCGGGACTAGCGGGATTAGGGTCGCAGATACGCAGTATTTT. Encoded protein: CASQRPGTSGIRVADTQYF.

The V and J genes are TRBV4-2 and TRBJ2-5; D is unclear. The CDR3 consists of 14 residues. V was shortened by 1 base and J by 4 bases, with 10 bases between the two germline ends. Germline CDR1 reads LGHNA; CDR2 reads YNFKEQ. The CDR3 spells CASSQGLARETQYF. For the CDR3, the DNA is TGTGCCAGCAGCCAAGGACTGGCAAGAGAGACCCAGTACTTC.

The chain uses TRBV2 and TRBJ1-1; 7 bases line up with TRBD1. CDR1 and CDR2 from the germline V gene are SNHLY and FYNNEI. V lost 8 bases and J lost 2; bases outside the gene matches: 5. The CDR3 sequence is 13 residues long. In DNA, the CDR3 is TGTGCCAGCCACTACAGGGGAAACACTGAAGCTTTCTTT. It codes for CASHYRGNTEAFF.

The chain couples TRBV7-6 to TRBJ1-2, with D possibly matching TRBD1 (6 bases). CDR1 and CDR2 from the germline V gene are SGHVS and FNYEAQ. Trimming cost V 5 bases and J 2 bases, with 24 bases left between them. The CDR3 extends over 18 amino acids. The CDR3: CASSPGSPTGTRNYGYTF. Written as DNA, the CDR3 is TGTGCCAGCAGCCCAGGTAGTCCAACAGGGACACGCAACTATGGCTACACCTTC.

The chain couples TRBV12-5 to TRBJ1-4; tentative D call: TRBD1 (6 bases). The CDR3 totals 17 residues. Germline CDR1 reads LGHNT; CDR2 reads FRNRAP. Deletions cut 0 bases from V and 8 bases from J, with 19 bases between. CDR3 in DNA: TGTGCTAGTGGTTTGGTACGAGGGGGAGAGGAGGAAGAAAAACTGTTTTTT. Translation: CASGLVRGGEEEEKLFF.

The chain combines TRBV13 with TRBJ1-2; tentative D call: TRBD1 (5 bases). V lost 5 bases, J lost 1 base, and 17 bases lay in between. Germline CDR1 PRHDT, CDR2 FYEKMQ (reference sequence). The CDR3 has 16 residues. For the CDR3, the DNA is TGTGCCAGCAGCCCCCGACAGTTCCCTTATAACTATGGCTACACCTTC. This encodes CASSPRQFPYNYGYTF.

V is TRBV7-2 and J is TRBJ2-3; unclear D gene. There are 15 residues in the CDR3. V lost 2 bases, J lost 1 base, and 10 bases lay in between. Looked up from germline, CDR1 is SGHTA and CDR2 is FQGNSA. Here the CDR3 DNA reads TGTGCCAGCAGCTTAATGGATAGCCGCACAGATACGCAGTATTTT. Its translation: CASSLMDSRTDTQYF.

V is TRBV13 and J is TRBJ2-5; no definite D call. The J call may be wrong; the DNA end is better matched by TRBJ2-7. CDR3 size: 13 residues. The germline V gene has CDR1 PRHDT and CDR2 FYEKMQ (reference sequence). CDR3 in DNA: TGTGCCAGCAGCCCCTATAAGTCCTACGAGCAGTACTTC. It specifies CASSPYKSYEQYF.

CDR3 in DNA: TGCGCCAGGAGGCGAGGCGGGACTGAAGCTTTCTTT. Protein sequence: CARRRGGTEAFF. The V call is TRBV10-2, the J call TRBJ1-1; no clear D gene. This CDR3 region has 12 residues. The V and J ends lost 9 bases and 5 bases respectively, with 13 bases between them. Germline V CDR1 and CDR2: WSHSY, SAAADI.

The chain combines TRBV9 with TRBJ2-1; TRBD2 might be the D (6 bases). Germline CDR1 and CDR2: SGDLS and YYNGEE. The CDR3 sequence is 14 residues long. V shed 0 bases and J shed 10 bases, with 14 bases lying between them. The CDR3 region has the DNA TGTGCCAGCAGCGTAGGAGTCGGGGGACGGGAGCAGTTCTTC. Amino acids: CASSVGVGGREQFF.

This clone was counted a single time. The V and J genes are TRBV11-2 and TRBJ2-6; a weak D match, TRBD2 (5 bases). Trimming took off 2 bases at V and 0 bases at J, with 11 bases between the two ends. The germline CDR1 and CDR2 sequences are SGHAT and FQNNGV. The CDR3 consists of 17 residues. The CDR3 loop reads CASSLIGLGSGANVLTF. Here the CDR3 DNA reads TGTGCCAGCAGCTTAATTGGACTCGGCTCTGGGGCCAACGTCCTGACTTTC.

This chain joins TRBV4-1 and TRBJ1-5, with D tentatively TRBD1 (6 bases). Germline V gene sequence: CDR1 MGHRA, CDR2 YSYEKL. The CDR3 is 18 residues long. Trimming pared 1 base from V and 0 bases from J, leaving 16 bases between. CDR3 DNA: TGCGCCAGCAGCCAAGTAGGGAAAGGGGGTTATAGCAATCAGCCCCAGCATTTT. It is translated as CASSQVGKGGYSNQPQHF.